These 7 T cell receptor beta chains share one sample of origin, sequenced in a study of shared clonotypes between healthy human individuals. The assay was immunoSEQ multiplex PCR, and TCRdb's table has in-frame clones only and misses some. There are 450,000 to 650,000 clones in the sample; roughly 79% occur only once, and about 12% lies in the top ten. The specimen was PBMCs. These receptors were obtained from a woman aged 35 to 49 in good health. Some clones in this sample may be carry-over from other donors' samples.

Comments on this clone: This likely reflects a read error, since a far larger clone is one base away. Additional DNA sequences in this sample encode the identical CDR3. The chain couples TRBV6-4 to TRBJ2-6; possibly TRBD1 for D (7 bases). Germline V gene sequence: CDR1 MRHNA, CDR2 SNTAGT. The CDR3 length is 18 residues. With 4 bases removed from V and 0 bases from J, the gap between germline ends came to 16 bases. CDR3 residues: CASSGAAGGGSGANVLTF. CDR3 nucleotides: TGTGCCAGCAGTGGAGCGGCAGGGGGAGGCTCTGGGGCCAACGTCCTGACTTTC.

V gene TRBV5-4 combines with J gene TRBJ2-1; no definite D call. The germline CDR1 and CDR2 sequences are SGHNT and YYREEE (reference sequence). This CDR3 is built from 13 residues. V was pared by 0 bases and J by 15 bases, with 16 bases between. The CDR3 bases are TGTGCCAGCAGCTTGGAACCCGACGGCGTGGGGTTCTTC. Protein sequence: CASSLEPDGVGFF.

This clone came up a few times. The chain carries TRBV19 and TRBJ1-2; no firm D call. The CDR3 consists of 14 residues. Per the germline V gene, CDR1 is LNHDA and CDR2 is SQIVND (reference sequence). V was cut by 7 bases and J by 3 bases, with 15 bases left in between. CDR3 DNA: TGTGCCAGTACCTCAACGGGAGGCGACTATGGCTACACCTTC. It is translated as CASTSTGGDYGYTF.

The rearrangement uses TRBV6-4 and TRBJ2-3, with TRBD2 as a possible D gene (6 bases). The CDR3 contains 14 residues. Germline V gene sequence: CDR1 MRHNA, CDR2 SNTAGT. V lost 5 bases and J lost 5, with 14 bases in between. DNA of the CDR3: TGTGCCAGCAGTACCTCGGGAGCTGGAGATACGCAGTATTTT. It specifies CASSTSGAGDTQYF.

About this clone: A far larger clone is only one base removed, so a read error is likely. The chain recombines TRBV30 with TRBJ2-7; D is ambiguous. CDR3 length equals 11 residues. V gave up 4 bases and J gave up 3 bases, with 7 bases separating them. CDR1 is GTSNPN, CDR2 SVGIG, per germline (reference sequence). CDR3 nucleotide sequence: TGTGCCTGGAAACGTAACTACGAGCAGTACTTC. Protein product: CAWKRNYEQYF.

This clone was recorded once. The chain uses TRBV29-1 and TRBJ2-2; 9 nucleotides agree with TRBD1. Per germline, CDR1 SQVTM and CDR2 ANQGSEA. V gave up 6 bases and J gave up 9 bases; unmatched junction bases: 8. CDR3 size: 13 residues. The chain's CDR3 is CSVTGGVRRELFF. The CDR3 bases are TGCAGCGTCACAGGGGGCGTTCGCCGGGAGCTGTTTTTT.

Here the CDR3 reads CASSDNRGPSGNTIYF. CDR3 sequence (DNA): TGCGCCAGCAGTGATAACAGGGGTCCCTCTGGAAACACCATATATTTT. The rearrangement links TRBV10-2 to TRBJ1-3, with 7 nucleotides matching TRBD1. Trimming at V came to 3 bases and at J to 0 bases, leaving 5 bases not matched to a gene. Germline V gene lookup returns CDR1 WSHSY and CDR2 SAAADI. This CDR3 comprises 16 residues.